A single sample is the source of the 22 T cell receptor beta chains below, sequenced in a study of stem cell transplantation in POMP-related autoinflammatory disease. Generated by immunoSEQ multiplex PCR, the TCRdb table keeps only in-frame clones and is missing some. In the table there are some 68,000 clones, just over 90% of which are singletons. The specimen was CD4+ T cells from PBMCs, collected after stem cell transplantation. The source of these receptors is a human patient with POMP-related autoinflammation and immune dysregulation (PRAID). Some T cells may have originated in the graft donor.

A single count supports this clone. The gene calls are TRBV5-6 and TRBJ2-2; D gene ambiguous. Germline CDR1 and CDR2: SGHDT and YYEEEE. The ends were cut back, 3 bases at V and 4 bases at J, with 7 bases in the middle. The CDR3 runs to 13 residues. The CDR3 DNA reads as TGTGCCAGCAGCTCAGACCCCACCGGGGAGCTGTTTTTT. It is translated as CASSSDPTGELFF.

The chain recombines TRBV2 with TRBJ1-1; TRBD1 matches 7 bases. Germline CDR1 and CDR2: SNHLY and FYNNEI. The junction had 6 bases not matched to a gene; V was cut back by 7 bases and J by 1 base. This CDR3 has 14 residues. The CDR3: CASTTDRRNTEAFF. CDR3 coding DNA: TGTGCCAGCACCACGGACAGGCGGAACACTGAAGCTTTCTTT.

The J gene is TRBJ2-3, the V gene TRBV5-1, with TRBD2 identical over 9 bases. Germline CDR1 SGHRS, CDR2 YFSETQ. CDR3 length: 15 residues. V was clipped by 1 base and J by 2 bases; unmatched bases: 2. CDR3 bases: TGCGCCAGCAGCTTGTCTAGCGGGGCCACAGATACGCAGTATTTT. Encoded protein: CASSLSSGATDTQYF.

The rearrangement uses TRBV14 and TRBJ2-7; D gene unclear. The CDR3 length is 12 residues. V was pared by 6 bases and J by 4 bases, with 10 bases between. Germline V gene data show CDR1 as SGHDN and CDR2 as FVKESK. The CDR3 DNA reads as TGTGCCAGCAGACCCTTGGGATACGAGCAGTACGTC. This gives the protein CASRPLGYEQYV.

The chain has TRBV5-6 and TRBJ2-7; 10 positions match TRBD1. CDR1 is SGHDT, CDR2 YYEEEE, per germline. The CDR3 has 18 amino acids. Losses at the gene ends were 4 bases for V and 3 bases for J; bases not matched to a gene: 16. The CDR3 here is CASSPGQGRPRRFYEQYF. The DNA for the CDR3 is TGTGCCAGCAGCCCGGGACAGGGGAGGCCGAGACGATTCTACGAGCAGTACTTC.

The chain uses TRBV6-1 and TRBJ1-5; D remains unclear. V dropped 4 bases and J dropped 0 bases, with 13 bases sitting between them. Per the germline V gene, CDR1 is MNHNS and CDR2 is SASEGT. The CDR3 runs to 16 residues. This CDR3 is CASSVTEWYSNQPQHF. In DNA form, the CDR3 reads TGTGCCAGCAGTGTTACAGAGTGGTATAGCAATCAGCCCCAGCATTTT.

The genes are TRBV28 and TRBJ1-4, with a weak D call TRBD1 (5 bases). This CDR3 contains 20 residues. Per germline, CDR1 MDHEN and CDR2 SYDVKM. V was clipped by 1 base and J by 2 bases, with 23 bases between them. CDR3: CASSLSQMIRVSLTNEKLFF. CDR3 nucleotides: TGTGCCAGCAGTTTATCCCAAATGATCAGGGTTTCCTTGACTAATGAAAAACTGTTTTTT.

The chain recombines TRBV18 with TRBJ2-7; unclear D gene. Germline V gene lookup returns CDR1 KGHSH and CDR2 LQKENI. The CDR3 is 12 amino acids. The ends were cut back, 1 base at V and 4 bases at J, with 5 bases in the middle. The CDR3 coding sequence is TGTGCCAGCTCACCACACGGGTACGAGCAGTACTTC. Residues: CASSPHGYEQYF.

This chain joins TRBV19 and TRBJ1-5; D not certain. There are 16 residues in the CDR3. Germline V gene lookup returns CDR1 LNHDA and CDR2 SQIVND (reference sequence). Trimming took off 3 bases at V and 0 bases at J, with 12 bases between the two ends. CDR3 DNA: TGTGCCAGTAGTATCGACGAGGCTTATAGCAATCAGCCCCAGCATTTT. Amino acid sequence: CASSIDEAYSNQPQHF. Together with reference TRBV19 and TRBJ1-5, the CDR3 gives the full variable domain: DGGITQSPKYLFRKEGQNVTLSCEQNLNHDAMYWYRQDPGQGLRLIYYSQIVNDFQKGDIAEGYSVSREKKESFPLTVTSAQKNPTAFYLCASSIDEAYSNQPQHFGDGTRLSIL.

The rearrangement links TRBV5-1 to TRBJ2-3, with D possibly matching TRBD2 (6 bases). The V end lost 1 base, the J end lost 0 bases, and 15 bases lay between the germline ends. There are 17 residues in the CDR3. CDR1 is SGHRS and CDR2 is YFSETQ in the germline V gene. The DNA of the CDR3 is TGCGCCAGCAGCTTGAGGGCGAGGCGGGGAAGCACAGATACGCAGTATTTT. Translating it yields CASSLRARRGSTDTQYF.

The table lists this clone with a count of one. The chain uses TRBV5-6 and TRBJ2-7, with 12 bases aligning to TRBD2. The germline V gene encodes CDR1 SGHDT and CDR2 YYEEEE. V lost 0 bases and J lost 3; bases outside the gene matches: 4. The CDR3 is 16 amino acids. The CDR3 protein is CASSLAGLAGFYEQYF. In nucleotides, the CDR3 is TGTGCCAGCAGCTTGGCGGGACTAGCGGGCTTCTACGAGCAGTACTTC.

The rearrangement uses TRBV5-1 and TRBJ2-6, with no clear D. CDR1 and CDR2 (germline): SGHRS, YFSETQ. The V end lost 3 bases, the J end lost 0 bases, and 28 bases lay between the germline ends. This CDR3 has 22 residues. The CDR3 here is CASSSTLDLLSRKSSGANVLTF. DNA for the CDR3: TGCGCCAGCAGCTCCACCCTTGATCTCTTGTCCCGGAAAAGCTCTGGGGCCAACGTCCTGACTTTC.

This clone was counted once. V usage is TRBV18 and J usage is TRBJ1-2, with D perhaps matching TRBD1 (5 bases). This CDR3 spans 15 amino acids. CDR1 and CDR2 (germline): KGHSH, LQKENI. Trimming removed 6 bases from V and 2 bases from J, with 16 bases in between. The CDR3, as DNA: TGTGCCAGCTCGCCGACCGCGGGGGAGAACTATGGCTACACCTTC. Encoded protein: CASSPTAGENYGYTF.

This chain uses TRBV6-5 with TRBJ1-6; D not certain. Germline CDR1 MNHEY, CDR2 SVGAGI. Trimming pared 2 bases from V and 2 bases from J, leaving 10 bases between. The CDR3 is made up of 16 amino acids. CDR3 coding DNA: TGTGCCAGCAGTTACCGGACCTTAACCTATAATTCACCCCTCCACTTT. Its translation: CASSYRTLTYNSPLHF.

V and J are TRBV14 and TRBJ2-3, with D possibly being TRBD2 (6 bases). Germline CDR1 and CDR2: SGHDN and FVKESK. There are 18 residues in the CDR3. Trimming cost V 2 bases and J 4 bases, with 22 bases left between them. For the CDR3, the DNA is TGTGCCAGCAGCCAAATTCCCGGGACTTCACCTAAACCAGATACGCAGTATTTT. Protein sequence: CASSQIPGTSPKPDTQYF.

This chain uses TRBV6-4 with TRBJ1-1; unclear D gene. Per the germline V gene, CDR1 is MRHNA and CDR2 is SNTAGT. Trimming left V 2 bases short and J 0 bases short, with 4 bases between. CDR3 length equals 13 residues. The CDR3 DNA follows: TGTGCCAGCAGTGACAGCATGAACACTGAAGCTTTCTTT. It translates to CASSDSMNTEAFF.

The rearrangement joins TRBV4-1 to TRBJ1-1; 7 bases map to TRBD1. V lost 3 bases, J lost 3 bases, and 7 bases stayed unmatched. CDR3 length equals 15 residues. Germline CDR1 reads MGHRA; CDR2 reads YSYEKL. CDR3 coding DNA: TGCGCCAGCAGCCATCAGGACAGGATAGACACTGAAGCTTTCTTT. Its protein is CASSHQDRIDTEAFF.

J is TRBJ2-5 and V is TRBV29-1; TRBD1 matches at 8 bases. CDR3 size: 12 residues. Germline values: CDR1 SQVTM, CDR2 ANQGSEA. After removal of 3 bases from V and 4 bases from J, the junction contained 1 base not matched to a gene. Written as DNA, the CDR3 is TGCAGCGTTGAGACAGGGGTAGAGACCCAGTACTTC. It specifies CSVETGVETQYF. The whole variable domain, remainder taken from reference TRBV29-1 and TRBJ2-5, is SAVISQKPSRDICQRGTSLTIQCQVDSQVTMMFWYRQQPGQSLTLIATANQGSEATYESGFVIDKFPISRPNLTFSTLTVSNMSPEDSSIYLCSVETGVETQYFGPGTRLLVL.

The CDR3 loop reads CAWSLGTSAGGQYF. The CDR3 DNA follows: TGTGCCTGGAGCCTCGGGACTAGCGCGGGGGGGCAGTACTTC. The gene calls are TRBV30 and TRBJ2-7; TRBD2 matches at 10 bases. The V and J ends lost 3 bases and 9 bases, in that order; junction bases with no gene match: 11. Per the germline V gene, CDR1 is GTSNPN and CDR2 is SVGIG (reference sequence). The CDR3 extends over 14 amino acids. The complete variable domain, with remaining parts taken from reference TRBV30 and TRBJ2-7, reads SQTIHQWPATLVQPVGSPLSLECTVEGTSNPNLYWYRQAAGRGLQLLFYSVGIGQISSEVPQNLSASRPQDRQFILSSKKLLLSDSGFYLCAWSLGTSAGGQYFGPGTRLTVT.

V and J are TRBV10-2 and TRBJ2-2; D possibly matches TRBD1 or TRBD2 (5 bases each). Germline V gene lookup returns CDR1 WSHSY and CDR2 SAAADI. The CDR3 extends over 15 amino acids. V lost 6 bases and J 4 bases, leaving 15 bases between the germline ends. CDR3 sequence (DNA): TGCGCCAGCAGGCCTGCGCCGGGACCCACCGGGGAGCTGTTTTTT. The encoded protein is CASRPAPGPTGELFF.

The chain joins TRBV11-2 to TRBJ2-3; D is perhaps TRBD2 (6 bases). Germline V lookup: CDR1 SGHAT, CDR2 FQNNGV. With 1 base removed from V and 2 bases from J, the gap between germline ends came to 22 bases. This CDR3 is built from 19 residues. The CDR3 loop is CASSLVFGRDRLYTDTQYF. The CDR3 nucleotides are TGTGCCAGCAGCTTAGTTTTCGGGAGAGACAGACTCTACACAGATACGCAGTATTTT.

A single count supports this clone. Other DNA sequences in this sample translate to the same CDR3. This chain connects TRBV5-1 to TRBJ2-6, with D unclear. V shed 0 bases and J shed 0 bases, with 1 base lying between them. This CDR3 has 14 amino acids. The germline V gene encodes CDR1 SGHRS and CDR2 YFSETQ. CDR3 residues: CASSLGSGANVLTF. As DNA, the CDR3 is TGCGCCAGCAGCTTGGGCTCTGGGGCCAACGTCCTGACTTTC. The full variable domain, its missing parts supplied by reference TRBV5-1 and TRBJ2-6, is KAGVTQTPRYLIKTRGQQVTLSCSPISGHRSVSWYQQTPGQGLQFLFEYFSETQRNKGNFPGRFSGRQFSNSRSEMNVSTLELGDSALYLCASSLGSGANVLTFGAGSRLTVL.